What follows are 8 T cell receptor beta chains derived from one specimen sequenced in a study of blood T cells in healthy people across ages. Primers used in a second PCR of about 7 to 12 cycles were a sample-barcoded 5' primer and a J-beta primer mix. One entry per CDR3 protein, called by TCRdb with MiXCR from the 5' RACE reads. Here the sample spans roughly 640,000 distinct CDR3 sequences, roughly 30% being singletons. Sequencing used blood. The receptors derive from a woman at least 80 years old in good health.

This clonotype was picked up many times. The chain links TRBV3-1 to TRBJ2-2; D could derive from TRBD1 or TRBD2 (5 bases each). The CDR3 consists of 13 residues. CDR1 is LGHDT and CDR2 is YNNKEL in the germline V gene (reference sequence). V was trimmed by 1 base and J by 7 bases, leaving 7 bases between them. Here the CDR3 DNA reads TGTGCCAGCAGCCAAGGGGGGTTCGGGGAGCTGTTTTTT. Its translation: CASSQGGFGELFF. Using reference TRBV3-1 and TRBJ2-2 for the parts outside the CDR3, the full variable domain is DTAVSQTPKYLVTQMGNDKSIKCEQNLGHDTMYWYKQDSKKFLKIMFSYNNKELIINETVPNRFSPKSPDKAHLNLHINSLELGDSAVYFCASSQGGFGELFFGEGSRLTVL.

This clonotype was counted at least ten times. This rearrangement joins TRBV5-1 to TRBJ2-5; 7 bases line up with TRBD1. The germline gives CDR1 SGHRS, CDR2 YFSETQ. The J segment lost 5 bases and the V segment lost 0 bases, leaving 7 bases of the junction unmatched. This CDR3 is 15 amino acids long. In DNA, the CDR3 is TGCGCCAGCAGCTTGGAAGGGGGCCGAGGGGAGACCCAGTACTTC. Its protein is CASSLEGGRGETQYF.

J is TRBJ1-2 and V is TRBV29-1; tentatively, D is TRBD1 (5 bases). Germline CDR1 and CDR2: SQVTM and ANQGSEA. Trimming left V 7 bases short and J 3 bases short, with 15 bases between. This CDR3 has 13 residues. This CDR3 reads CSGSGGEDYGYTF. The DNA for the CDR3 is TGCAGCGGATCCGGGGGGGAGGACTATGGCTACACCTTC.

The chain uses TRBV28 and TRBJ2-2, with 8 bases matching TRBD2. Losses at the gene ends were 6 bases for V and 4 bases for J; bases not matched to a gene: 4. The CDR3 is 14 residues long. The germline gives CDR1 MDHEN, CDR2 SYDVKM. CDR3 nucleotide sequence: TGTGCCAGCAGAGCGGGGGACCTCACCGGGGAGCTGTTTTTT. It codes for CASRAGDLTGELFF.

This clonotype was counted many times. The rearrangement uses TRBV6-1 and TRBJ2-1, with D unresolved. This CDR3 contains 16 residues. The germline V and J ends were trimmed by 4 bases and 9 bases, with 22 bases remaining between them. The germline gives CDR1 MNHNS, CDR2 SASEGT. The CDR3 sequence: CASSGLSAPSSGEQFF. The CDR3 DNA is TGTGCCAGCAGTGGCCTTTCGGCGCCATCATCGGGTGAGCAGTTCTTC.

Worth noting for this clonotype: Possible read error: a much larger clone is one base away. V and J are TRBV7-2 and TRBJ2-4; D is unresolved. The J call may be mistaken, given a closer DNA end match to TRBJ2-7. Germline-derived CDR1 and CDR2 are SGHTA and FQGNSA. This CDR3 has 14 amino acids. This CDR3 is CASSLSPRGYEQYF. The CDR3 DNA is TGTGCCAGCAGCTTATCCCCCAGAGGTTACGAGCAGTACTTC.

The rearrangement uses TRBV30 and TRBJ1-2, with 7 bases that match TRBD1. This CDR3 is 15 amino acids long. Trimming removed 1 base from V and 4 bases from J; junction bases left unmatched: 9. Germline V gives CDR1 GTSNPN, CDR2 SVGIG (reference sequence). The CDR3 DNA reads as TGTGCCTGGAGTGCCGACAGGGAGCCCAGCTATGGCTACACCTTC. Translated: CAWSADREPSYGYTF.

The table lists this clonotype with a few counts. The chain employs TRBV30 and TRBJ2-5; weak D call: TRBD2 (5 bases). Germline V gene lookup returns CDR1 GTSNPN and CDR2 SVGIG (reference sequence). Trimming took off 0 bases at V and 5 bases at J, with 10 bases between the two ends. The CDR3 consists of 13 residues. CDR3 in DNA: TGTGCCTGGAGTGTAAGAGGGATGGAGACCCAGTACTTC. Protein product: CAWSVRGMETQYF.